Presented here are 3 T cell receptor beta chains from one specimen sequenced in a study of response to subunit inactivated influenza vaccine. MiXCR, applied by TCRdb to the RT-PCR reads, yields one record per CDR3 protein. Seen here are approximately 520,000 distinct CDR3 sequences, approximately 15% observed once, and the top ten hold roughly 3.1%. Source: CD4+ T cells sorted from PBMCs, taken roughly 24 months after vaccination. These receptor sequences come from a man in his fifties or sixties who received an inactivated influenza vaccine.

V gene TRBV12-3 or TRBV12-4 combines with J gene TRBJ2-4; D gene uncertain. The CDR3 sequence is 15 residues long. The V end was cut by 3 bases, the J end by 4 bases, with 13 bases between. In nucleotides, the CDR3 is TGTGCCAGCAGTTTGGTTCAGGACGGGAAAAACATTCAGTACTTC. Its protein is CASSLVQDGKNIQYF.

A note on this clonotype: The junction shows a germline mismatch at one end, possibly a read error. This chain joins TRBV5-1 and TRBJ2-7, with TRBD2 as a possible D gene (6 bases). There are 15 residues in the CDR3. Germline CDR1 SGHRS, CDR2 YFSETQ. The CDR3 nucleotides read TGCGACAGCAGCCGCACTAGCACCGGGAGCTACGAGCAGTACTTC. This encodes CDSSRTSTGSYEQYF.

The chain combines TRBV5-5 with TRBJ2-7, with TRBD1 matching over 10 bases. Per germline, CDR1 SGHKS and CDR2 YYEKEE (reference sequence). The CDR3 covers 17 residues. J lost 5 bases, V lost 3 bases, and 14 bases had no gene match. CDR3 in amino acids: CASSSNLPGQGWNEQYF. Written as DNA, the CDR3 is TGTGCCAGCAGCTCGAATTTACCGGGACAGGGGTGGAACGAGCAGTACTTC.